This T cell receptor (beta chain) is from a study of blood T cell repertoires in COVID-19. In the study overall: Nucleic acid was either cDNA or gDNA, and it came from T cells, B-cell-depleted T cells, or PBMCs.

Germline V CDR1 and CDR2: LGHNA, YSLEER. Between the trimmed V and J ends, which lost 3 bases and 0 bases, there was a span of 10 bases. This CDR3 has 15 residues. Recovery meant two consecutive negative NP/OP PCR tests, professional clearance, or resolved symptoms. How the authors handled the data: The authors estimated nucleated cell counts from reference gene primer amplification. Assay: immunoSEQ multiplex PCR; the TCRdb copy retains only in-frame clones and omits some. The V and J calls and clone size were taken over from that table, and D and trimming were inferred from the DNA. The repertoire holds about 50,000 clones, with 86% as singletons.

V usage is TRBV4-3 and J usage is TRBJ2-3; no clear D. Sequencing used PBMCs or T cells enriched from blood (not recorded which). This receptor was obtained from a woman aged 45-59 years who had recovered from COVID-19. The CDR3 bases are TGCGCCAGCAGCCACCAGACTGGGAGCACAGATACGCAGTATTTT. Translating gives CASSHQTGSTDTQYF.